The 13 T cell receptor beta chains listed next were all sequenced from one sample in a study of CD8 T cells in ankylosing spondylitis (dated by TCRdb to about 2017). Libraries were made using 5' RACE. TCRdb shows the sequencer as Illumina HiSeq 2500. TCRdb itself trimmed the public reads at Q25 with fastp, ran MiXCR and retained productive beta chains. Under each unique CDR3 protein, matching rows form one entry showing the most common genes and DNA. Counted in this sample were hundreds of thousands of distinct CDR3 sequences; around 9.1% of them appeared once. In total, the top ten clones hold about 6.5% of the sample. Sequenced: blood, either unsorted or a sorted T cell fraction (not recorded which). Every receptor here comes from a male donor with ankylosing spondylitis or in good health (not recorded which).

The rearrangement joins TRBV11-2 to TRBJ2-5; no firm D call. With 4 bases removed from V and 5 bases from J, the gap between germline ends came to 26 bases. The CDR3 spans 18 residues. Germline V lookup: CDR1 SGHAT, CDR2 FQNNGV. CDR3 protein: CASSSYNQDSPGWETQYF. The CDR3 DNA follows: TGTGCCAGCAGCTCTTACAACCAAGACTCCCCCGGCTGGGAGACCCAGTACTTC. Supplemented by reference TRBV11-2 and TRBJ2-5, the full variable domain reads EAGVAQSPRYKIIEKRQSVAFWCNPISGHATLYWYQQILGQGPKLLIQFQNNGVVDDSQLPKDRFSAERLKGVDSTLKIQPAKLEDSAVYLCASSSYNQDSPGWETQYFGPGTRLLVL.

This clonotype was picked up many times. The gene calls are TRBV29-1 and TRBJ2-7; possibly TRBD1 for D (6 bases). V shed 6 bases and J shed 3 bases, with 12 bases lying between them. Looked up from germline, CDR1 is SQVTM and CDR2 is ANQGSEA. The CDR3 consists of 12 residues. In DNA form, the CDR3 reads TGCAGCGTAGCTACAGGGCGCTACGAGCAGTACTTC. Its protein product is CSVATGRYEQYF.

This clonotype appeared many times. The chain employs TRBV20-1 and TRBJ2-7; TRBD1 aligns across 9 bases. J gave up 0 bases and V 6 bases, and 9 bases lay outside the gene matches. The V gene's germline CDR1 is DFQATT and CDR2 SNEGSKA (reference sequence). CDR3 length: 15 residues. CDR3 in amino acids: CSAIPGTGSSYEQYF. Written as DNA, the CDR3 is TGCAGTGCCATTCCCGGGACAGGGAGCTCCTACGAGCAGTACTTC.

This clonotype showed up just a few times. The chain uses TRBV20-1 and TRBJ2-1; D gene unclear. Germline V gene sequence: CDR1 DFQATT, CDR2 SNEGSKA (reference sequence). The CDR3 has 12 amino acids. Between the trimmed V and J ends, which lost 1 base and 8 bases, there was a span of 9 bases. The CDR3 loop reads CSARAPPDEQFF. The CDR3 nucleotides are TGCAGTGCTAGAGCCCCCCCCGATGAGCAGTTCTTC.

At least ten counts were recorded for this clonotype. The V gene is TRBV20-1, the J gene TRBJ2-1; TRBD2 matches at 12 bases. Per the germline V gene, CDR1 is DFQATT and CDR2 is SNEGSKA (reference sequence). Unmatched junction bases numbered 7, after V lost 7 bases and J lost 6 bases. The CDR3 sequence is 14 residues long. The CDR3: CSVLGTSGFNEQFF. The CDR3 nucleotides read TGCAGTGTCTTAGGGACTAGCGGGTTCAATGAGCAGTTCTTC.

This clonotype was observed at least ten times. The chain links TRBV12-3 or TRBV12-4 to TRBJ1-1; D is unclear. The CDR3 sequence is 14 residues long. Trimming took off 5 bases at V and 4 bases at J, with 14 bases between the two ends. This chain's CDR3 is CASSLSGRVTEAFF. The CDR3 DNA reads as TGTGCCAGCAGTCTTTCGGGTAGGGTCACTGAAGCTTTCTTT.

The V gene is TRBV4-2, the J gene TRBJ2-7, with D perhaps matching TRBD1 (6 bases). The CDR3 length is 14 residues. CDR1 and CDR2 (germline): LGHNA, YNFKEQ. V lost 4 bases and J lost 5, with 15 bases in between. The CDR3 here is CASSRSGQGNEQYF. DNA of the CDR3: TGTGCCAGCAGCCGATCCGGGCAGGGGAACGAGCAGTACTTC.

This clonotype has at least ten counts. The CDR3 nucleotides are TGTGCCAGCAGCCTGCTCAACCAGGGAGGAGAGCAGTACTTC. It encodes CASSLLNQGGEQYF. The gene calls are TRBV7-2 and TRBJ2-7; the D gene is possibly TRBD2 (6 bases). This CDR3 is built from 14 residues. From germline, CDR1 is SGHTA and CDR2 FQGNSA. The V end lost 5 bases, the J end lost 7 bases, and 18 bases lay between the germline ends.

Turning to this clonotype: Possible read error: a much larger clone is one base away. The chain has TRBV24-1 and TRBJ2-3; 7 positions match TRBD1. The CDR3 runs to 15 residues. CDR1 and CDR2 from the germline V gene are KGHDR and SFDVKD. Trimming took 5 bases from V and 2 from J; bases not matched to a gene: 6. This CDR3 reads CATSAGDSNTDTQYF. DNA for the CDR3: TGTGCCACCAGTGCTGGGGACAGCAACACAGATACGCAGTATTTT.

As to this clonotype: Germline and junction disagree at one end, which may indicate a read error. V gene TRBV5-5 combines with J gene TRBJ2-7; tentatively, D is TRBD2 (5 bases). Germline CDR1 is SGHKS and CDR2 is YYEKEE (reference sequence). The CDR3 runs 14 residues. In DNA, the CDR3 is TGTGCCAGCAGCTTGGGAGGGTTTACCTACGAGCTGTACTTC. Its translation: CASSLGGFTYELYF.

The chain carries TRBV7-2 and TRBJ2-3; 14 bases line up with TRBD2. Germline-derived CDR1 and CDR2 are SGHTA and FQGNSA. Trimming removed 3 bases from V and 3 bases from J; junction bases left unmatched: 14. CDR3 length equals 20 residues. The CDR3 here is CASSLRGLAGVTLGTDTQYF. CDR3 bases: TGTGCCAGCAGCTTGCGGGGACTAGCGGGAGTTACGTTGGGTACAGATACGCAGTATTTT.

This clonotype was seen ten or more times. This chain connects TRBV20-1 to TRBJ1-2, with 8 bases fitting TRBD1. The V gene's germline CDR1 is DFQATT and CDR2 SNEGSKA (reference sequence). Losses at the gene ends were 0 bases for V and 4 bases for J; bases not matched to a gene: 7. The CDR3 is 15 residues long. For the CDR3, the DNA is TGCAGTGCTAGAGAGCAGGGGGCAGACCCCTATGGCTACACCTTC. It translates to CSAREQGADPYGYTF.

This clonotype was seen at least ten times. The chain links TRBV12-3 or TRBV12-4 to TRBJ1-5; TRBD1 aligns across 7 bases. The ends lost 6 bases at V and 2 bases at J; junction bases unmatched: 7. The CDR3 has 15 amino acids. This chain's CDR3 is CASSQQGLGNQPQHF. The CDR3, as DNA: TGTGCCAGCAGCCAACAGGGGTTGGGCAATCAGCCCCAGCATTTT.